Listed here are 27 T cell receptor beta chains from one sample, sequenced in a study of technical replicates of blood from a handful of donors. Assay used: immunoSEQ multiplex PCR; TCRdb lists only in-frame clones, some missing. The table includes approximately 82,000 clones, 80% to 95% detected once. The sequencing sample was made of T cells isolated from PBMCs. The receptors originated from a human donor in good health.

The rearrangement joins TRBV6-5 to TRBJ2-5, with 9 bases identical to TRBD1. The tail of the sequence fits TRBJ2-7 better, so the J call may be wrong. This CDR3 region has 15 residues. CDR1 is MNHEY, CDR2 SVGAGI, per germline. DNA for the CDR3: TGTGCCAGCAGTTATGCTCGACAGGGGGTCTACGAGCAGTACTTC. It is translated as CASSYARQGVYEQYF.

This clone was observed a few times. The chain carries TRBV6-1 and TRBJ1-5, with TRBD1 identical over 7 bases. The germline CDR1 and CDR2 sequences are MNHNS and SASEGT. The CDR3 loop spans 15 amino acids. The ends lost 0 bases at V and 8 bases at J; junction bases unmatched: 7. The DNA for the CDR3 is TGTGCCAGCAGTGAAGCGCCGGGACAGTTGGAGCCCCAGCATTTT. Amino acid sequence: CASSEAPGQLEPQHF.

Here the CDR3 DNA reads TGTGCCAGCAGTGAAGCTGGGAGGGACGGAGCCAAAAACATTCAGTACTTC. Its protein is CASSEAGRDGAKNIQYF. The J gene is TRBJ2-4, the V gene TRBV2; 7 nucleotides match TRBD2. Germline V gene sequence: CDR1 SNHLY, CDR2 FYNNEI. The junction had 5 bases not matched to a gene; V was cut back by 0 bases and J by 0 bases. The CDR3 is 17 amino acids.

The V gene is TRBV2, the J gene TRBJ1-1; D is possibly TRBD1 (6 bases). Germline values: CDR1 SNHLY, CDR2 FYNNEI. V lost 4 bases to trimming and J lost 1 base, with 10 bases between them. There are 14 residues in the CDR3. DNA for the CDR3: TGTGCCAGCAGTGGTCAGGGGAGGAACACTGAAGCTTTCTTT. Its translation is CASSGQGRNTEAFF.

The chain uses TRBV30 and TRBJ2-1; 8 bases agree with TRBD2. Losses at the gene ends were 8 bases for V and 3 bases for J; bases not matched to a gene: 18. Germline loops: CDR1 GTSNPN, CDR2 SVGIG (reference sequence). This CDR3 region has 17 residues. The CDR3 DNA reads as TGTGCCCGGGAGGGGTTCTGGGAGAAAACAGGCTACAATGAGCAGTTCTTC. This encodes CAREGFWEKTGYNEQFF.

This rearrangement joins TRBV7-9 to TRBJ1-1; D is possibly TRBD1 (6 bases). The CDR3 covers 12 residues. In germline, CDR1 is SEHNR, CDR2 FQNEAQ (reference sequence). In nucleotides, the CDR3 is TGTGTCCCGGGTGGGGGCCCCACTGAAGCTTTCTTT. This encodes CVPGGGPTEAFF.

The chain employs TRBV4-1 and TRBJ1-1; the match to TRBD1 covers 9 bases. Trimming took 3 bases from V and 12 from J; bases not matched to a gene: 14. This CDR3 is built from 15 residues. The germline gives CDR1 MGHRA, CDR2 YSYEKL. The CDR3 DNA reads TGCGCCAGCAGCCAGCAAGTTTTTACAGGGGGCTCCCCTTTCTTT. Translating gives CASSQQVFTGGSPFF.

This clone was seen more than once but under ten times. J is TRBJ1-2 and V is TRBV30, with TRBD1 as a possible D gene (5 bases). V lost 2 bases to trimming and J lost 1 base, with 8 bases between them. This CDR3 region has 13 residues. Germline CDR1 is GTSNPN and CDR2 is SVGIG (reference sequence). CDR3 in amino acids: CAWSRGFNYGYTF. CDR3 in DNA: TGTGCCTGGAGTAGGGGTTTTAACTATGGCTACACCTTC.

This chain links TRBV27 with TRBJ2-2; TRBD1 is a possible D gene (5 bases). The germline V gene encodes CDR1 MNHEY and CDR2 SMNVEV (reference sequence). This CDR3 has 13 residues. Trimming removed 4 bases at V and 6 bases at J, with 9 bases between. The CDR3 here is CASSSGFAGELFF. CDR3 DNA sequence: TGTGCCAGCAGTTCAGGGTTCGCCGGGGAGCTGTTTTTT.

The chain recombines TRBV5-1 with TRBJ1-2; TRBD1 matches at 7 bases. Losses at the gene ends were 4 bases for V and 2 bases for J; bases not matched to a gene: 5. Germline V CDR1 and CDR2: SGHRS, YFSETQ. This CDR3 contains 14 residues. CDR3 DNA: TGCGCCAGCAGCAGGGGACAGAACAACTATGGCTACACCTTC. The encoded protein is CASSRGQNNYGYTF.

The chain is built from TRBV18 and TRBJ1-1; 9 nucleotides match TRBD1. The V segment lost 4 bases and the J segment 4 bases; nucleotides outside the gene matches: 7. This CDR3 region has 15 residues. Per germline, CDR1 KGHSH and CDR2 LQKENI. CDR3 in DNA: TGTGCCAGCTCACAGGGACAGGGATTAAGCACTGAAGCTTTCTTT. Its translation is CASSQGQGLSTEAFF.

The J gene is TRBJ1-5, the V gene TRBV6-1; 9 bases are a match to TRBD1. The CDR3 has 17 residues. Germline assignment: CDR1 MNHNS and CDR2 SASEGT. The junction had 8 bases not matched to a gene; V was cut back by 4 bases and J by 1 base. The CDR3 DNA follows: TGTGCCAGCAGTGGGGACAGGGTTACCCAAAGCAATCAGCCCCAGCATTTT. This encodes CASSGDRVTQSNQPQHF.

The rearrangement links TRBV9 to TRBJ2-7; maybe TRBD2 (6 bases). CDR3 size: 14 residues. Germline values: CDR1 SGDLS, CDR2 YYNGEE. V lost 5 bases and J lost 6, with 18 bases in between. The CDR3 DNA sequence: TGTGCCAGCAGGACCCACACGGACGGGGGCGAGCAGTACTTC. This translates into CASRTHTDGGEQYF.

The CDR3 sequence is CASSLYTGGLDGYTF. In nucleotides, the CDR3 is TGTGCCAGCAGTTTATACACAGGGGGCCTCGATGGCTACACCTTC. This rearrangement joins TRBV27 to TRBJ1-2; 9 nucleotides match TRBD1. Per the germline V gene, CDR1 is MNHEY and CDR2 is SMNVEV (reference sequence). The CDR3 has 15 residues. Trimming at V came to 1 base and at J to 6 bases, leaving 6 bases not matched to a gene.

CDR3 sequence: CASSEVRGQGGPRQPQHF. As DNA, the CDR3 is TGTGCCAGCAGTGAAGTGAGGGGACAGGGTGGGCCTAGGCAGCCCCAGCATTTT. The chain combines TRBV2 with TRBJ1-5; 9 nucleotides line up with TRBD1. Trimming removed 1 base from V and 7 bases from J; junction bases left unmatched: 14. CDR1 SNHLY and CDR2 FYNNEI come from the germline V gene. The CDR3 has 18 amino acids.

The V call is TRBV4-1, the J call TRBJ2-5; D may be TRBD1 or TRBD2 (5 bases each). This CDR3 contains 15 residues. Trimming took 4 bases from V and 0 from J, leaving 12 bases between them. Germline loops: CDR1 MGHRA, CDR2 YSYEKL. This CDR3 is CASSREGRNQETQYF. In nucleotides, the CDR3 is TGCGCCAGCAGCCGAGAGGGGCGGAACCAAGAGACCCAGTACTTC.

V is TRBV4-1 and J is TRBJ2-7; no clear D gene. This CDR3 region has 13 residues. CDR1 and CDR2 from the germline V gene are MGHRA and YSYEKL. With 0 bases removed from V and 2 bases from J, the gap between germline ends came to 5 bases. The CDR3 nucleotides read TGCGCCAGCAGCCAAGAAGGAGCCTACGAGCAGTACTTC. It is translated as CASSQEGAYEQYF.

The genes are TRBV9 and TRBJ1-2; 7 nucleotides align to TRBD1. The CDR3 length is 17 residues. The V gene end was trimmed by 3 bases and the J gene end by 8 bases; junction bases not matched to a gene: 19. Germline V gives CDR1 SGDLS, CDR2 YYNGEE. The CDR3 bases are TGTGCCAGCAGCGCACCCAGGACAGGAGGCATTTATCAAGGCTACACCTTC. Its translation: CASSAPRTGGIYQGYTF.

J is TRBJ2-1 and V is TRBV12-5; D is perhaps TRBD2 (6 bases). V shed 1 base and J shed 5 bases, with 12 bases lying between them. The CDR3 runs to 15 residues. Germline V gene sequence: CDR1 LGHNT, CDR2 FRNRAP. Here the CDR3 DNA reads TGTGCTAGTGGTTTGGGGACTATAGTTGACAATGAGCAGTTCTTC. Its translation: CASGLGTIVDNEQFF.

This chain links TRBV7-9 with TRBJ2-3; no clear D. Trimming pared 1 base from V and 2 bases from J, leaving 7 bases between. This CDR3 is built from 14 residues. Germline V CDR1 and CDR2: SEHNR, FQNEAQ (reference sequence). The CDR3 sequence is CASSLGEFTDTQYF. The DNA for the CDR3 is TGTGCCAGCAGCTTAGGAGAGTTCACAGATACGCAGTATTTT.

The chain employs TRBV7-2 and TRBJ2-7; a possible D gene is TRBD1 (5 bases). Trimming stripped 5 bases from V and 6 bases from J, with 26 bases between. CDR3 length equals 17 residues. Germline V gene data show CDR1 as SGHTA and CDR2 as FQGNSA. The CDR3 is CASSPQSLLVPGIEQYF. The CDR3 DNA follows: TGTGCCAGCAGCCCACAAAGCTTATTAGTGCCAGGGATCGAGCAGTACTTC. Together with reference TRBV7-2 and TRBJ2-7, the CDR3 gives the full variable domain: GAGVSQSPSNKVTEKGKDVELRCDPISGHTALYWYRQSLGQGLEFLIYFQGNSAPDKSGLPSDRFSAERTGGSVSTLTIQRTQQEDSAVYLCASSPQSLLVPGIEQYFGPGTRLTVT.

J is TRBJ2-3 and V is TRBV10-3, with D hard to call. The germline V gene encodes CDR1 ENHRY and CDR2 SYGVKD. CDR3 length: 12 residues. Trimming pared 8 bases from V and 0 bases from J, leaving 6 bases between. Here the CDR3 DNA reads TGTGCCATCGGCGGTAGCACAGATACGCAGTATTTT. Amino acid sequence: CAIGGSTDTQYF.

The V and J genes are TRBV4-1 and TRBJ1-4; no reliable D call. Germline CDR1 MGHRA, CDR2 YSYEKL. Trimming pared 2 bases from V and 1 base from J, leaving 8 bases between. This CDR3 is built from 15 residues. CDR3 loop: CASSQMEGTNEKLFF. In DNA form, the CDR3 reads TGCGCCAGCAGCCAAATGGAGGGAACTAATGAAAAACTGTTTTTT.

The gene calls are TRBV6-1 and TRBJ2-2; D call uncertain. Trimming removed 6 bases from V and 0 bases from J, with 11 bases in between. CDR1 and CDR2 (germline): MNHNS, SASEGT. The CDR3 is 15 residues long. The CDR3 protein is CASSIGLPNTGELFF. CDR3 sequence (DNA): TGTGCCAGCAGCATCGGTCTTCCGAACACCGGGGAGCTGTTTTTT.

A single count supports this clone. The V and J genes are TRBV10-1 and TRBJ2-7; D might be TRBD1 (6 bases). In germline, CDR1 is WNHNN, CDR2 SYGVQD (reference sequence). Trimming took 5 bases from V and 0 from J, leaving 11 bases between them. The CDR3 is 14 amino acids. In nucleotides, the CDR3 is TGCGCCAGCAGTCGGGACATGAGCTCCTACGAGCAGTACTTC. The encoded protein is CASSRDMSSYEQYF.

This clone has only one observation. The chain recombines TRBV6-5 with TRBJ2-7, with D perhaps TRBD1 (6 bases). The germline V gene encodes CDR1 MNHEY and CDR2 SVGAGI. The CDR3 contains 14 residues. Trimming pared 5 bases from V and 7 bases from J, leaving 18 bases between. Here the CDR3 reads CASSDGQLIKEQYF. The DNA for the CDR3 is TGTGCCAGCAGTGACGGACAGTTAATTAAGGAGCAGTACTTC.

The chain combines TRBV6-5 with TRBJ2-7; TRBD1 matches at 8 bases. This CDR3 comprises 15 residues. CDR1 is MNHEY and CDR2 is SVGAGI in the germline V gene. V shed 8 bases, J shed 2 bases, and the junction held 11 bases outside the gene matches. CDR3 in amino acids: CASCPLDRAPYEQYF. The CDR3 DNA sequence: TGTGCCAGCTGCCCCCTGGACAGGGCCCCCTACGAGCAGTACTTC.